The next 8 T cell receptor beta chains were all read from a single sample in a study of CD8 T cells in ankylosing spondylitis. TCRdb passed the 5' RACE reads through MiXCR, listing each CDR3 protein once. The top ten clones hold about 14% of a sample with roughly 150,000 distinct CDR3 sequences, 9.8% of them seen once. Input material: blood, either unsorted or a sorted T cell fraction (not recorded which). The origin of the receptors is a female donor with ankylosing spondylitis or in good health (not recorded which).

The table lists this clonotype with a few counts. The chain recombines TRBV13 with TRBJ1-1, with D possibly matching TRBD1 (5 bases). CDR1 is PRHDT and CDR2 is FYEKMQ in the germline V gene (reference sequence). The V end lost 5 bases, the J end lost 7 bases, and 14 bases lay between the germline ends. The CDR3 loop spans 13 amino acids. CDR3 region: CASSPQGENEAFF. The CDR3 nucleotides read TGTGCCAGCAGCCCCCAGGGTGAAAATGAAGCTTTCTTT. The full variable domain, completed using reference TRBV13 and TRBJ1-1, is AAGVIQSPRHLIKEKRETATLKCYPIPRHDTVYWYQQGPGQDPQFLISFYEKMQSDKGSIPDRFSAQQFSDYHSELNMSSLELGDSALYFCASSPQGENEAFFGQGTRLTVV.

This clonotype was counted a few times. The rearrangement uses TRBV9 and TRBJ2-7, with 9 bases aligning to TRBD2. The V segment lost 4 bases and the J segment 2 bases; nucleotides outside the gene matches: 10. Germline V gene lookup returns CDR1 SGDLS and CDR2 YYNGEE. The CDR3 is 16 residues long. The CDR3 protein is CASSLTSSSGAYEQYF. The CDR3 bases are TGTGCCAGCAGCCTTACATCATCTAGCGGGGCCTACGAGCAGTACTTC.

This clonotype was recorded at least ten times. This chain uses TRBV24-1 with TRBJ2-3; tentative D call: TRBD2 (6 bases). Germline V gene data show CDR1 as KGHDR and CDR2 as SFDVKD. Trimming took off 3 bases at V and 10 bases at J, with 13 bases between the two ends. The CDR3 extends over 13 amino acids. The CDR3 sequence: CATSDPGTPAQYF. The CDR3 DNA sequence: TGTGCCACCAGTGATCCCGGGACTCCAGCGCAGTATTTT.

This clonotype was counted a few times. The J gene is TRBJ2-2, the V gene TRBV7-2; D gene uncertain. The V gene's germline CDR1 is SGHTA and CDR2 FQGNSA. CDR3 length equals 13 residues. V gave up 5 bases and J gave up 6 bases, with 10 bases separating them. The CDR3 coding sequence is TGTGCCAGCAGCCTATTACAGTCCGGGGAGCTGTTTTTT. Its protein product is CASSLLQSGELFF.

This rearrangement joins TRBV5-1 to TRBJ2-1, with D perhaps matching TRBD2 (6 bases). This CDR3 contains 15 residues. Germline V gene lookup returns CDR1 SGHRS and CDR2 YFSETQ. The V and J ends lost 0 bases and 6 bases respectively, with 13 bases between them. CDR3 protein: CASSLEEGWPNEQFF. The CDR3, as DNA: TGCGCCAGCAGCTTGGAGGAGGGTTGGCCCAATGAGCAGTTCTTC.

This clonotype was observed at least ten times. The chain joins TRBV29-1 to TRBJ1-1; D is uncertain. Germline CDR1 SQVTM, CDR2 ANQGSEA. The CDR3 runs 10 residues. Trimming removed 4 bases at V and 6 bases at J, with 6 bases between. CDR3 protein: CSVVPAEAFF. CDR3 nucleotide sequence: TGCAGCGTTGTACCAGCTGAAGCTTTCTTT.

This clonotype was found once. The rearrangement uses TRBV7-9 and TRBJ2-7, with TRBD1 matching 9 bases. Germline CDR1 and CDR2: SEHNR and FQNEAQ (reference sequence). The CDR3 is 16 amino acids. The V and J ends lost 4 bases and 3 bases, in that order; junction bases with no gene match: 10. CDR3 protein: CASSSPQGDRVYEQYF. In nucleotides, the CDR3 is TGTGCCAGCAGCTCGCCTCAGGGGGACAGGGTCTACGAGCAGTACTTC.

The chain links TRBV11-1 to TRBJ2-1; no clear D. This CDR3 contains 17 residues. Germline V gene data show CDR1 as SGHAT and CDR2 as FQDESV (reference sequence). V was clipped by 5 bases and J by 5 bases, with 22 bases between them. The CDR3 loop is CASSPGPYPSLHNEQFF. CDR3 in DNA: TGTGCCAGCAGCCCCGGTCCATATCCTTCTCTACACAATGAGCAGTTCTTC.